The rows below give T cell receptor beta chains drawn from one sample of a study of T-cell memory formation after mild COVID-19. MiXCR was run by TCRdb on the 5' RACE reads, yielding one entry per CDR3 protein. This sample has 300,000 to 350,000 distinct CDR3 sequences, with approximately 19% found just once. Sequenced input: PBMCs or a T cell subset sorted from them (not recorded which). These TCRs come from a man between 18 and 35 years old who had mild COVID-19 (a few samples of this study predate the infection). Cell type and time point are not known. Both conserved end residues are part of each CDR3. The order of the fields is clone size, J gene, D gene, V gene, CDR3 DNA, CDR3 protein. The D gene is left open where the match is weak. Part of the rows lack a size; the others show once, few, many or a class for expanded clones.

few TRBJ2-3 NA TRBV7-2 TGTGCCAGCAGCTTATGGGGGGCCACAGATACGCAGTATTTT CASSLWGATDTQYF
NA TRBJ2-2 NA TRBV27 TGTGCCAGCTCCCGACAAATCGCGAACACCGGGGAGCTGTTTTTT CASSRQIANTGELFF
few TRBJ2-3 TRBD1 TRBV24-1 TGTGCCACCAGTGATACGACAGGGAGCACAGATACGCAGTATTTT CATSDTTGSTDTQYF
many TRBJ2-3 NA TRBV5-1 TGCGCCAGCAGCCCCAACTTCAGCACAGATACGCAGTATTTT CASSPNFSTDTQYF
NA TRBJ1-2 TRBD1 TRBV7-9 TGTGCCACCAAAGTGACAGGGGACGTGAGCGGCTACACCTTC CATKVTGDVSGYTF
few TRBJ2-2 NA TRBV4-3 TGCGCCAGCAGCCAAGATAAGTCCGTTAACACCGGGGAGCTGTTTTTT CASSQDKSVNTGELFF
NA TRBJ2-4 NA TRBV7-9 TGTGCCAGCAGACCTCAGGGTATTCGAGCCAAAAACATTCAGTACTTC CASRPQGIRAKNIQYF
few TRBJ1-1 NA TRBV5-1 TGCGCCAGCAGCTTGGCCGGTGGGGGATTGGCTTTCTTT CASSLAGGGLAFF
few TRBJ1-6 NA TRBV6-6 TGTGCCAGCAGTTACTTTTCGGGCGGGTCCTATAATTCACCCCTCCACTTT CASSYFSGGSYNSPLHF
NA TRBJ2-4 NA TRBV28 TGTGCCAGCAGTGAACAGGGCGGCGGGGTAGCCAAAAACATTCAGTACTTC CASSEQGGGVAKNIQYF
NA TRBJ2-5 NA TRBV2 TGTGCCAGCAGTGAAACTCCAGGGGCGTACCAAGAGACCCAGTACTTC CASSETPGAYQETQYF
NA TRBJ1-2 TRBD1 TRBV7-9 TGTGCCAGCAGCCGGACAGGGAGGGGCTATGGCTACACCTTC CASSRTGRGYGYTF
NA TRBJ1-1 NA TRBV4-2 TGTGCCAGCAGCCTTCAGAGGACGGAGACTGAAGCTTTCTTT CASSLQRTETEAFF
few TRBJ2-5 NA TRBV6-6 TGTGCCAGCAGTTACTCCCAGGCGGTGCGGGAGACCCAGTACTTC CASSYSQAVRETQYF
few TRBJ2-3 TRBD1 TRBV20-1 TGCAGTGCTACGGACAGGGGAGCTCATACGCAGTATTTT CSATDRGAHTQYF
few TRBJ2-7 NA TRBV6-2/TRBV6-3 TGTGCCAGCAGTTACGAGAGCAGGGGCTACGAGCAGTACTTC CASSYESRGYEQYF
NA TRBJ2-5 TRBD2 TRBV7-6 TGTGCCAGCAGCTTACGGTCCCTAGCGGGGGGTGAGACCCAGTACTTC CASSLRSLAGGETQYF
few TRBJ2-6 TRBD1 TRBV7-2 TGTGCCAGCAGCTTAGTCGCGTTCGGGACAGGGTCTAATGGGGCCAACGTCCTGACTTTC CASSLVAFGTGSNGANVLTF
NA TRBJ1-5 NA TRBV15 TGTGCCACCAGCAGAGATCCGGGGGAGCCCCAGCATTTT CATSRDPGEPQHF
NA TRBJ1-1 NA TRBV9 TGTGCCAGCAGCGCACGACCGGACACTCGGAGCGGCACTGAAGCTTTCTTT CASSARPDTRSGTEAFF
NA TRBJ2-1 TRBD2 TRBV10-3 TGTGCCATCAGGGGAGGGGAGGGCGACGAGCAGTTCTTC CAIRGGEGDEQFF
few TRBJ1-2 NA TRBV29-1 TGCAGCGTTGGTCAGGACTATGGCTACACCTTC CSVGQDYGYTF
few TRBJ1-1 TRBD1 TRBV20-1 TGCAGTGCTAGGGGCCCGGACAGGGGTCGGACTGAAGCTTTCTTT CSARGPDRGRTEAFF
few TRBJ1-1 NA TRBV6-5 TGTGCCAGCAGTTACTCGACTGGGCGTACTGAAGCTTTCTTT CASSYSTGRTEAFF
NA TRBJ1-1 NA TRBV11-2 TGTGCCAGCAGCCCCCGCTTTTATGGCGCTTTCTTT CASSPRFYGAFF